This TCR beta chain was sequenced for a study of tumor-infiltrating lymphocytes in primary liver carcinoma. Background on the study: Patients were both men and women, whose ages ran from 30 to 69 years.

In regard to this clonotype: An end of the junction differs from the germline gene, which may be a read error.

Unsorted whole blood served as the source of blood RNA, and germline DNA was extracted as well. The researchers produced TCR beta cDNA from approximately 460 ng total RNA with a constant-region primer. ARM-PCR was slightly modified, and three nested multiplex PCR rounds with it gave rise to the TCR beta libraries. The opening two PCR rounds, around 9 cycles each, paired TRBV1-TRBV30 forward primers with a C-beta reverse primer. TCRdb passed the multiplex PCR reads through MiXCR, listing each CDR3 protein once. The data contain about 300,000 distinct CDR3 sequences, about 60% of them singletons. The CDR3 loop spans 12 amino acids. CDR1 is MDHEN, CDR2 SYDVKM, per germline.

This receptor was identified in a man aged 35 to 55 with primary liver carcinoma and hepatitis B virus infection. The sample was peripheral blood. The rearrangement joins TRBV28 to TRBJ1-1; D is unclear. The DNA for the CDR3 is TGTGTCAGCTGCGAGCGCGGGTCTGAAGCTTTCTTC. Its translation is CVSCERGSEAFF.